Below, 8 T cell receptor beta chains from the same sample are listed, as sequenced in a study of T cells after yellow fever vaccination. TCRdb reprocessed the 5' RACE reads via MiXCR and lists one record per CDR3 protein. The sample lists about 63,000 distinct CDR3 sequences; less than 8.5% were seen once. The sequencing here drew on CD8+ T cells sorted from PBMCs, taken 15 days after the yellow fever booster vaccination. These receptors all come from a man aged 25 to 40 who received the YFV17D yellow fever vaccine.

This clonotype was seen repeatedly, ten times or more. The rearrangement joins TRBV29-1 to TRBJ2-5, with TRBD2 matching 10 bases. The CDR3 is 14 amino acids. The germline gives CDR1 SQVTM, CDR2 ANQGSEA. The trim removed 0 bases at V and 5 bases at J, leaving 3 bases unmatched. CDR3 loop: CSVEEVSGRETQYF. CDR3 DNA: TGCAGCGTTGAAGAAGTTAGCGGGAGGGAGACCCAGTACTTC.

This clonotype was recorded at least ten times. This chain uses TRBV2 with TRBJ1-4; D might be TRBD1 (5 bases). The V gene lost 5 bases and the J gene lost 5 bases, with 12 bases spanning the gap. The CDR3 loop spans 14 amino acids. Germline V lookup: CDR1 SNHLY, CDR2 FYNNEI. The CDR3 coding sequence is TGTGCCAGCAGTCGGAGACAGCAGAATGAAAAACTGTTTTTT. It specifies CASSRRQQNEKLFF. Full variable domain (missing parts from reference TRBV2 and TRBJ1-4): EPEVTQTPSHQVTQMGQEVILRCVPISNHLYFYWYRQILGQKVEFLVSFYNNEISEKSEIFDDQFSVERPDGSNFTLKIRSTKLEDSAMYFCASSRRQQNEKLFFGSGTQLSVL.

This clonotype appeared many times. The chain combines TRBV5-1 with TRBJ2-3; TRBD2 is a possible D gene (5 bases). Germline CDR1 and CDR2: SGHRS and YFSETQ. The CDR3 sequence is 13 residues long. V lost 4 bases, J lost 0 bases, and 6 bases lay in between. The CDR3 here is CASSRTSTDTQYF. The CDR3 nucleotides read TGCGCCAGCAGCCGGACTAGCACAGATACGCAGTATTTT.

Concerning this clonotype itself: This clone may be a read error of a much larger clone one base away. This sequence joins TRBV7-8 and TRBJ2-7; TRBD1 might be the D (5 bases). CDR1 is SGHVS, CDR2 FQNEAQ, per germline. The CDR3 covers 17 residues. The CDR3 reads CASSPTNRTYFSYEQHF. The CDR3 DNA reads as TGTGCCAGCAGCCCAACAAACAGGACATATTTCTCCTACGAGCAGCACTTC. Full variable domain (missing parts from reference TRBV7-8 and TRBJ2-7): GAGVSQSPRYKVAKRGQDVALRCDPISGHVSLFWYQQALGQGPEFLTYFQNEAQLDKSGLPSDRFFAERPEGSVSTLKIQRTQQEDSAVYLCASSPTNRTYFSYEQHFGPGTRLTVT.

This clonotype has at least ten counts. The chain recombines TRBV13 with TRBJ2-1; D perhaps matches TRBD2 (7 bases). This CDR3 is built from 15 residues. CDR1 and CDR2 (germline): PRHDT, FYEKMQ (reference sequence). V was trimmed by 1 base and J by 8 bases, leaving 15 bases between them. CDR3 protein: CASSLEEGRGDEQFF. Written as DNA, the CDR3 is TGTGCCAGCAGCTTAGAGGAGGGGAGGGGGGATGAGCAGTTCTTC.

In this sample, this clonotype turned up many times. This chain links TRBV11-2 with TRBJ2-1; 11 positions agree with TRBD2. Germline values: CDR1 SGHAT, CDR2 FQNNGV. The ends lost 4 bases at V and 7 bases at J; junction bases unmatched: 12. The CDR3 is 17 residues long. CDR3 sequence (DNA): TGTGCCAGCAGCTCAGATATAGCGGGAGGGCCCTCGAATGAGCAGTTCTTC. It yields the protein CASSSDIAGGPSNEQFF.

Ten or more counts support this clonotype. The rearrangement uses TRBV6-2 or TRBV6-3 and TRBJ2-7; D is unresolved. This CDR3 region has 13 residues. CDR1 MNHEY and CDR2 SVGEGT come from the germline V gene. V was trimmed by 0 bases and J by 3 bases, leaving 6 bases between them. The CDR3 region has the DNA TGTGCCAGCAGTTACTCGAACAGCTACGAGCAGTACTTC. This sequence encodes CASSYSNSYEQYF.

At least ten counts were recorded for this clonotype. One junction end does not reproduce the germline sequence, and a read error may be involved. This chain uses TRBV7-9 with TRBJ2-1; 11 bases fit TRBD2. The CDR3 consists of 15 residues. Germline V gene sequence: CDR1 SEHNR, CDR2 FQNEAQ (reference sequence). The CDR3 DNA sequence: TGTGCCAGCAGTTTAGCGGGAGGGGCTTACAATGAGCAGTTCTTC. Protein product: CASSLAGGAYNEQFF. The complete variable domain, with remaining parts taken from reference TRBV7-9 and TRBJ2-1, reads DTGVSQNPRHKITKRGQNVTFRCDPISEHNRLYWYRQTLGQGPEFLTYFQNEAQLEKSRLLSDRFSAERPKGSFSTLEIQRTEQGDSAMYLCASSLAGGAYNEQFFGPGTRLTVL.